This TCR beta chain was obtained from a study of post-analysis software for immune sequencing data. Study observations and caveats: Included in a set of about five TRBV segments more frequent in patients than controls were TRBV5-6, TRBV5-1 and TRBV20-1. F measure clustering grouped samples strongly by preparation batch.

The CDR3 loop spans 17 amino acids. Trimming at V came to 4 bases and at J to 7 bases, leaving 11 bases not matched to a gene. Per the germline V gene, CDR1 is MNHEY and CDR2 is SVGAGI. This clonotype was seen only a few times. What it recognizes is unknown. Unique molecular identifiers had been added to the TCR beta cDNA libraries. TCRdb passed the PCR reads through MiXCR, listing each CDR3 protein once. The sample holds a few hundred thousand distinct CDR3 sequences, approximately 34% seen once. What was sequenced was blood. This TCR was recovered from a girl aged 5 to 17 with multiple sclerosis. This chain connects TRBV6-5 to TRBJ2-1; 12 nucleotides match TRBD2. DNA of the CDR3: TGTGCCAGCAGTTTACGGAGACTAGCGGGAGAGGATAATGAGCAGTTCTTC. It encodes CASSLRRLAGEDNEQFF.